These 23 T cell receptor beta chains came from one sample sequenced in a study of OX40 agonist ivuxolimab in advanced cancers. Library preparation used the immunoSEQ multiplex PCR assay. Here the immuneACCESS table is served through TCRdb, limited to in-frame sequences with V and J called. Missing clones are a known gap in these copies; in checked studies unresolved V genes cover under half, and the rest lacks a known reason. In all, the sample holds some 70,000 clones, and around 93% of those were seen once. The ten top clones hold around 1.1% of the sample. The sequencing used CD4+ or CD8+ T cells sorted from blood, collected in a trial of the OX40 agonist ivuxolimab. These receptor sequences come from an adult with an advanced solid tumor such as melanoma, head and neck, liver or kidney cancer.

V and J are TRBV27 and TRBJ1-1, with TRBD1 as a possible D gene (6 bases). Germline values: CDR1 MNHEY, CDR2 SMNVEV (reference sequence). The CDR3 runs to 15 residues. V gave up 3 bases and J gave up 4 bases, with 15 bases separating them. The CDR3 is CASSFQVRGTTEAFF. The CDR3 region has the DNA TGTGCCAGCAGTTTCCAGGTAAGGGGGACCACTGAAGCTTTCTTT.

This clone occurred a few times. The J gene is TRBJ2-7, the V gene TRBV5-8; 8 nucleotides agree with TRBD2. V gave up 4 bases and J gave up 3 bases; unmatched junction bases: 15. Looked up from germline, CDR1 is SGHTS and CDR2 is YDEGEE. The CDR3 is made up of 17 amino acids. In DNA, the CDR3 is TGTGCCAGCAGCACCTCCTGGACTAGCCGGGAAGTCTACGAGCAGTACTTC. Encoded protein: CASSTSWTSREVYEQYF.

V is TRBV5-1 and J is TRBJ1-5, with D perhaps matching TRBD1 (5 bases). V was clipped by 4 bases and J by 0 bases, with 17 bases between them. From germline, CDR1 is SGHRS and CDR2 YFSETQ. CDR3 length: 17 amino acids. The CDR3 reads CASSPGGAGYSNQPQHF. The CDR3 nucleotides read TGCGCCAGCAGCCCCGGCGGGGCAGGTTATAGCAATCAGCCCCAGCATTTT.

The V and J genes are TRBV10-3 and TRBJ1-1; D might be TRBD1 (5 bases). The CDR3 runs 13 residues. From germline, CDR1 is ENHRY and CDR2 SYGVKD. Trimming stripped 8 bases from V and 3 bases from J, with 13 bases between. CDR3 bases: TGTGCCATCGCGGGGTGGGGGGACACTGAAGCTTTCTTT. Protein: CAIAGWGDTEAFF.

The CDR3 coding sequence is TGTGCCGCTCGAGCTAACCCAAGGGGCACTGAAGCTTTCTTT. Translating gives CAARANPRGTEAFF. The chain employs TRBV6-5 and TRBJ1-1; D might be TRBD1 (5 bases). Germline CDR1 MNHEY, CDR2 SVGAGI. V lost 11 bases to trimming and J lost 4 bases, with 20 bases between them. The CDR3 contains 14 residues.

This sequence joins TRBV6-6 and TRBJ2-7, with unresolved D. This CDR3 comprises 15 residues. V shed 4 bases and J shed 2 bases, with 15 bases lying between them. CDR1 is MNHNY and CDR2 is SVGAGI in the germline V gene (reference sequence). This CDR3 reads CASSFQRLLAYEQYF. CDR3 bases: TGTGCCAGCAGTTTTCAGAGGCTTCTTGCCTACGAGCAGTACTTC.

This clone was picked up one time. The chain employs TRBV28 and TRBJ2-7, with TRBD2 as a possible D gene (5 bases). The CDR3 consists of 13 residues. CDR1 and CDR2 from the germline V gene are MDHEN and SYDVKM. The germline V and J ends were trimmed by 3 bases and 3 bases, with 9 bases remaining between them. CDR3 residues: CASSLEEIYEQYF. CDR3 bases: TGTGCCAGCAGTTTGGAGGAAATCTACGAGCAGTACTTC.

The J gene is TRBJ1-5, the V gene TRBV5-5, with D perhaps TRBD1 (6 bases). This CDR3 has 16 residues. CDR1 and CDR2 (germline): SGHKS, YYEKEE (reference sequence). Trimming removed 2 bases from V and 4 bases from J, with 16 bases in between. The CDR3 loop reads CASSLLSAQGNQPQHF. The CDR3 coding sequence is TGTGCCAGCAGCTTACTCTCCGCCCAGGGGAATCAGCCCCAGCATTTT.

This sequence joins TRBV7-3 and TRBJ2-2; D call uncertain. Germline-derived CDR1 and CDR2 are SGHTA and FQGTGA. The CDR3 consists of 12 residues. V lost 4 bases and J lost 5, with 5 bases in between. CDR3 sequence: CASSSTTGELFF. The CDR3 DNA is TGTGCCAGCAGCTCGACAACCGGGGAGCTGTTTTTT.

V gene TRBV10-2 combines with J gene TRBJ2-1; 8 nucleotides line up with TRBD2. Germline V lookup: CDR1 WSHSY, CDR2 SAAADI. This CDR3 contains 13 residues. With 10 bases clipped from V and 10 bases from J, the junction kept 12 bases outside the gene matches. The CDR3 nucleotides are TGCGCCACCCTGAAGGACTTAGCGGGAGAGCAGTTCTTC. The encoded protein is CATLKDLAGEQFF.

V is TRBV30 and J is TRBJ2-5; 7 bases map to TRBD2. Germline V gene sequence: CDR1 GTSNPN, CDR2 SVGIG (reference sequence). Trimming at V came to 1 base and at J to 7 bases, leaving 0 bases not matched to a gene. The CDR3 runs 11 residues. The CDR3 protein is CAWSGGGTQYF. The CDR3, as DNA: TGTGCCTGGAGTGGGGGGGGGACCCAGTACTTC.

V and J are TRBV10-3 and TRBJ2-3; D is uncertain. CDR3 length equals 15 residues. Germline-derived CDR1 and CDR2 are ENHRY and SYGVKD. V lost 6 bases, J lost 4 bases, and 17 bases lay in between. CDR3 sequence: CAIRTDGTISDTQYF. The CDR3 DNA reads TGTGCCATCAGGACGGACGGTACCATTTCAGATACGCAGTATTTT.

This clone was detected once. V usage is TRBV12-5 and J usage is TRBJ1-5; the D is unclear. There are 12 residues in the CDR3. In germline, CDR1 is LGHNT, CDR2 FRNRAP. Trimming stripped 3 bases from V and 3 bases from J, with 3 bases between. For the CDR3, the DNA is TGTGCTAGTGGTTTCACCAATCAGCCCCAGCATTTT. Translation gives CASGFTNQPQHF.

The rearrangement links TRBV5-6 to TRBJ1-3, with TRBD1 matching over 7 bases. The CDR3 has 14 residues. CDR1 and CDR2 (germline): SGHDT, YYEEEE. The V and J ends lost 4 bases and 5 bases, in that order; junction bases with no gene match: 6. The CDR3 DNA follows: TGTGCCAGCAGCGTAACAGGGGCCCGAAACACCATATATTTT. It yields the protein CASSVTGARNTIYF.

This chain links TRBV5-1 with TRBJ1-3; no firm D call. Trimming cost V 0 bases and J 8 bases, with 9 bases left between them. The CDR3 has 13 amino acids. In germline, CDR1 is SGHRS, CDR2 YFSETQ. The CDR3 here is CASSLVFRDTIYF. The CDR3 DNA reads TGCGCCAGCAGCTTGGTGTTTAGGGACACCATATATTTT.

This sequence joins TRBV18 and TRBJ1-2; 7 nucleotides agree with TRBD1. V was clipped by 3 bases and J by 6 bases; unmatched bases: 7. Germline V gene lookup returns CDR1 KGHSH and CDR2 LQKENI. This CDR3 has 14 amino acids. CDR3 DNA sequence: TGTGCCAGCTCACCCGGGACAGTGAAGCATGGCTACACCTTC. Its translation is CASSPGTVKHGYTF.

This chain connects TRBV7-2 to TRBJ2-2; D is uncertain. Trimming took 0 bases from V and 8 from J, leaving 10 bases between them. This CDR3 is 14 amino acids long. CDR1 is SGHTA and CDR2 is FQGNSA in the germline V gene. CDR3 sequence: CASSLAGSPGELFF. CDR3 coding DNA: TGTGCCAGCAGCTTAGCGGGAAGCCCGGGGGAGCTGTTTTTT.

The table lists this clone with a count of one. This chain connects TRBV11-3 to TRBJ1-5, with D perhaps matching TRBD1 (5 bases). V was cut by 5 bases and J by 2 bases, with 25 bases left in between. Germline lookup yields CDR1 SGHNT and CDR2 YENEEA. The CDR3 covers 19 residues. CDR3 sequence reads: CASSPDRVRSRVGNQPQHF. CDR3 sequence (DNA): TGTGCCAGCAGCCCAGATAGGGTTCGTAGCAGGGTGGGCAATCAGCCCCAGCATTTT.

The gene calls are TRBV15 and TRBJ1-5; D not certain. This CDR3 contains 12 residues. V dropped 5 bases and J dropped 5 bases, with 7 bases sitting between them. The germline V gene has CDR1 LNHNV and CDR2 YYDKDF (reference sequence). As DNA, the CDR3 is TGTGCCACCAGCCACACCGATCAGCCCCAGCATTTT. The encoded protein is CATSHTDQPQHF. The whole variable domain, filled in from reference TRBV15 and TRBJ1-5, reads DAMVIQNPRYQVTQFGKPVTLSCSQTLNHNVMYWYQQKSSQAPKLLFHYYDKDFNNEADTPDNFQSRRPNTSFCFLDIRSPGLGDTAMYLCATSHTDQPQHFGDGTRLSIL.

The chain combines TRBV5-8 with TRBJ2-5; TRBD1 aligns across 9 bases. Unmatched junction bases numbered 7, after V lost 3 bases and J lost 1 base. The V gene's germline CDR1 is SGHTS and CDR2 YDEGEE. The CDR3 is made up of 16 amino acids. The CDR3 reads CASSSTGTGPQETQYF. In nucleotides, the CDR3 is TGTGCCAGCAGCTCTACCGGGACAGGGCCCCAAGAGACCCAGTACTTC.

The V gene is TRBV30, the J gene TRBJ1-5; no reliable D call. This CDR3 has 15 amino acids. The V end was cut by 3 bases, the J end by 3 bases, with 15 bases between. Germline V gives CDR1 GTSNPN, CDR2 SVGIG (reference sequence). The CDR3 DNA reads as TGTGCCTGGAGGAGGCCCGGAGGTAACAATCAGCCCCAGCATTTT. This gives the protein CAWRRPGGNNQPQHF.

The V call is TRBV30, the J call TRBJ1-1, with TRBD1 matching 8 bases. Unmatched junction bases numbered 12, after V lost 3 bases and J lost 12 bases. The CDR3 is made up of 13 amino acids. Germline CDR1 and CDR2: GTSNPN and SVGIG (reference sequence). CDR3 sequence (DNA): TGTGCCTGGAGCTCCAGGGGGCCCCTCGCAACTTTCTTT. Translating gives CAWSSRGPLATFF.

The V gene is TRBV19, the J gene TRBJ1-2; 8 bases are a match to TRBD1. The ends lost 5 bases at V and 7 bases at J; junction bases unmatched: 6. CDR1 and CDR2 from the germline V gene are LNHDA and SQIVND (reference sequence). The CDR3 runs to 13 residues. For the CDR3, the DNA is TGTGCCAGTAGTCCTCTACAGGGGGGTGGCTACACCTTC. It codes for CASSPLQGGGYTF.